This T cell receptor beta chain appears in the sequencing data of a study of blood T cell repertoires in COVID-19. Whole-study context: Samples taken during acute and convalescent COVID-19 were collected in the United States, Italy and Spain. Sample material is recorded as cDNA or gDNA derived from T cells, B-cell-depleted T cells, or PBMCs.

CDR3 length: 16 residues. Trimming cost V 5 bases and J 1 base, with 15 bases left between them. From germline, CDR1 is LNHDA and CDR2 SQIVND (reference sequence). Authors' methods: Estimated nucleated cell counts came from reference gene primer amplification. The assay was immunoSEQ multiplex PCR, and TCRdb's table has in-frame clones only and misses some. The DNA gave D and trimming, while V, J and clone size come from that table. The repertoire includes just under 300,000 clones, about 87% of them detected once, and around 1.2% sits in the top ten. The sample consisted of peripheral blood. The sequence derives from a man between 65 and 85 years old with acute or convalescent COVID-19. The chain uses TRBV19 and TRBJ2-1; no definite D call. The CDR3 sequence is CASSRLASASYNEQFF. In DNA, the CDR3 is TGTGCCAGTAGTCGCCTCGCCAGCGCGTCCTACAATGAGCAGTTCTTC.